Here is one TCR beta chain with its context. Its matching antigen is unknown. The study sampled nominally healthy donors, though unrecorded immune exposures were likely. Germline CDR1 and CDR2: MNHNS and SASEGT. The CDR3 loop spans 14 amino acids. V lost 6 bases and J lost 11, with 20 bases in between. The data are from a study of cytomegalovirus exposure and HLA in healthy donors. PCR primers comprised 60 Vbeta and 13 Jbeta primers. Sequencing was performed with immunoSEQ multiplex PCR; in TCRdb, only in-frame clones are kept and a portion is missing. Counted here are tens of thousands of clones, roughly 83% occurring once; the ten biggest clones make up over 12%. Whole-study results and caveats: Several of the most significant clusters were apparently associated with common viral pathogens in a later analysis. A previous analysis found most TCR beta V segments productive roughly 87% or roughly 30% of the time.

V usage is TRBV6-1 and J usage is TRBJ2-1; TRBD1 might be the D (5 bases). The sample was PBMCs. The TCR sequence derives from a woman between 40 and 50 years old in good health and CMV-seropositive. CDR3 DNA: TGTGCCAGCAGCCCCCTCAAGTGGGGCCGTCAGCAGTTCTTC. Its translation is CASSPLKWGRQQFF.